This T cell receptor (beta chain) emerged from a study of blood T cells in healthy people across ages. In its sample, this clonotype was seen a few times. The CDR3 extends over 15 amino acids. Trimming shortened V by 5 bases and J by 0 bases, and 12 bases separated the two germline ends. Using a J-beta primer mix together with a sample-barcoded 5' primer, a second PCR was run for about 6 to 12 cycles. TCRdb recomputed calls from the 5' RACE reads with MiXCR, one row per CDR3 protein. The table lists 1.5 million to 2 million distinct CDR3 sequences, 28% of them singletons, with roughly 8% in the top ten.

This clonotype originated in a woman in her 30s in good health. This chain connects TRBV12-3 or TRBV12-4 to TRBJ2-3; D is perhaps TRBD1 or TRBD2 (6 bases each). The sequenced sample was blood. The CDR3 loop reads CASSPGGRSTDTQYF. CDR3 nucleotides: TGTGCCAGCAGTCCCGGGGGCCGGAGCACAGATACGCAGTATTTT.